The source of this T cell receptor (beta chain) is a study of breast tumors, draining lymph nodes, adjacent tissues (dated by TCRdb to about 2016). Some background on the complete study: TCR beta repertoires were compared across tumor, adjacent nontumor tissue and axillary lymph nodes obtained from breast cancer patients. The study was designed to assess the relationships and possible T-cell exchange between tumor, surrounding tissue and draining lymph node repertoires in human breast cancer.

The paper's findings and limits, for the study overall: Tumor T-cell repertoires showed less diversity than lymph node repertoires and more diversity than nontumor tissue repertoires, and tumor T-cell repertoires showed preferential V and J gene usage. The conclusion that tumor T cells originate in lymph nodes was presented as consistent with a hypothesis rather than as directly demonstrated. A scenario in which most tumor T cells derive from the lymph node and then expand within tumor tissue was judged to be consistent with the data. Tumor and nontumor tissue repertoires were found to be significantly more similar in luminal-like than in basal-like breast cancer.

Lymph node samples came from the axillary draining lymph nodes of breast cancer patients. The sequencer listed for this sample is Illumina HiSeq 2000. Multiplex PCR amplification was used to build the TCR beta chain libraries. The amplified TCR beta chain products were analyzed by high-throughput sequencing. The public reads were run again by TCRdb, first through fastp at Q25 and then through MiXCR, and only productive beta chains were kept. All rows with the same CDR3 protein become a single entry with the most common DNA and genes. Present in this sample are 190,000 or so distinct CDR3 sequences, roughly 31% of which were seen just once. Approximately 4.5% of the sample is in the top ten clones. Reading from cysteine to phenylalanine, the CDR3 counts 15 amino acids. Solely the CDR3 DNA is kept, with 45 bases framed from the first base. CDR1 and CDR2 were assigned from the germline V gene (reference sequence) as DFQATT and SNEGSKA. The germline V and J ends show losses of 5 bases and 4 bases respectively, and no gene match explains 5 bases of the junction.

At least ten counts were recorded for this clonotype. This receptor's antigen is unknown. The sample holds no much larger clone one base away, and base qualities are not on file. This TCR was recovered from a female donor with breast cancer. Some clones in this sample may be carry-over from other donors' samples. The sample comprised axillary lymph node tissue. The rearranged segments are TRBV20-1 and TRBJ2-1; 13 nucleotides in the junction match TRBD2. This receptor carries the CDR3 CSAVLLAGGYNEQFF. The DNA sequence follows: TGCAGTGCTGTCCTACTAGCGGGAGGGTACAATGAGCAGTTCTTC.